Listed below are T cell receptor beta chains from one sample, sequenced in a study of shared clonotypes between healthy human individuals. Some clones are missing from TCRdb's copy, which holds only in-frame ones; the method was immunoSEQ multiplex PCR. The table records a few million clones, approximately 95% of them present only once. Sequencing input: naive CD4+ T cells sorted from blood. The receptors derive from a man aged 18-30 years in good health. Each CDR3 is given with its conserved first and last residue. D genes are given only for firm matches. Rows give clone size only sometimes, using once, few, many, or a class for an expanded clone.

TRBD1	TRBV7-9	.	TRBJ2-2	CASRRTGEGTGELFF	TGTGCCAGCAGACGGACAGGGGAGGGCACCGGGGAGCTGTTTTTT
.	TRBV10-3	.	TRBJ1-2	CAISEGKDYGYTF	TGTGCCATCAGTGAGGGCAAAGACTATGGCTACACCTTC
TRBD1	TRBV20-1	.	TRBJ2-7	CSAPTGGEQYF	TGCAGTGCGCCAACAGGGGGCGAGCAGTACTTC
TRBD2	TRBV19	.	TRBJ2-1	CASSLGGSYNEQFF	TGTGCCAGTAGTCTCGGGGGGTCCTACAATGAGCAGTTCTTC
.	TRBV5-4	few	TRBJ2-1	CASSLNNEQFF	TGTGCCAGCAGCTTGAACAATGAGCAGTTCTTC
TRBD1	TRBV6-1	.	TRBJ2-7	CASSERQGGEQYF	TGTGCCAGCAGTGAACGACAGGGCGGCGAGCAGTACTTC
.	TRBV29-1	.	TRBJ2-5	CSVEVGIWRETQYF	TGCAGCGTTGAAGTTGGGATTTGGCGGGAGACCCAGTACTTC
TRBD1	TRBV5-1	.	TRBJ2-3	CASSREQGARADTQYF	TGCGCCAGCAGCAGGGAACAGGGGGCAAGGGCAGATACGCAGTATTTT
.	TRBV7-2	.	TRBJ2-7	CASSLDGSSSYEQYF	TGTGCCAGCAGCCTAGACGGGTCAAGCTCCTACGAGCAGTACTTC
TRBD2	TRBV29-1	.	TRBJ2-1	CSVAGTSKWNEQFF	TGCAGCGTTGCTGGGACTAGCAAGTGGAATGAGCAGTTCTTC
.	TRBV7-2	.	TRBJ1-5	CASSFEVGQPQHF	TGTGCCAGCAGCTTTGAGGTGGGTCAGCCCCAGCATTTT
.	TRBV28	.	TRBJ1-2	CASSYRRGDGYTF	TGTGCCAGCAGCTACCGCCGGGGGGATGGCTACACCTTC
.	TRBV5-4	once	TRBJ2-2	CASSSDRNTGELFF	TGTGCCAGCAGCTCGGACCGAAACACCGGGGAGCTGTTTTTT
.	TRBV15	.	TRBJ1-6	CATSRDSPLHF	TGTGCCACCAGCAGGGATTCACCCCTCCACTTT
TRBD1	TRBV18	.	TRBJ1-5	CATTTGGNQPQHF	TGTGCCACCACGACAGGGGGCAATCAGCCCCAGCATTTT
.	TRBV5-4	.	TRBJ2-7	CASSRDGIYEQYF	TGTGCCAGCTCCCGGGACGGGATTTACGAGCAGTACTTC
.	TRBV6-1	.	TRBJ1-1	CASSGGEPEAFF	TGTGCCAGCAGCGGAGGGGAGCCTGAAGCTTTCTTT
.	TRBV30	.	TRBJ1-1	CAWSQRSPNTEAFF	TGTGCCTGGAGTCAGAGGAGCCCGAACACTGAAGCTTTCTTT
.	TRBV29-1	.	TRBJ1-2	CSVVQGLNYGYTF	TGCAGCGTTGTGCAGGGACTAAACTATGGCTACACCTTC
TRBD2	TRBV5-4	.	TRBJ2-1	CASSWPLATEQFF	TGTGCCAGCAGCTGGCCACTAGCGACAGAGCAGTTCTTC
TRBD2	TRBV5-1	.	TRBJ2-5	CASSLGGLAGAETQYF	TGCGCCAGCAGCTTGGGCGGACTAGCGGGAGCGGAGACCCAGTACTTC
.	TRBV30	.	TRBJ2-2	CAWRRSDRIGTGELFF	TGTGCCTGGAGAAGATCAGACAGGATAGGCACCGGGGAGCTGTTTTTT
TRBD1	TRBV5-1	.	TRBJ2-3	CASSSRTGTIPDTQYF	TGCGCCAGCAGCAGTAGGACAGGGACGATACCAGATACGCAGTATTTT
TRBD1	TRBV6-5	few	TRBJ1-2	CASSTGDYGYTF	TGTGCCAGCAGCACAGGGGACTATGGCTACACCTTC
.	TRBV5-4	.	TRBJ2-1	CASSLPQGLSNEQFF	TGTGCCAGCAGCTTGCCCCAGGGGTTAAGCAATGAGCAGTTCTTC
.	TRBV10-2	.	TRBJ2-2	CASSEQAAITGELFF	TGCGCCAGCAGTGAACAAGCGGCCATAACCGGGGAGCTGTTTTTT
TRBD1	TRBV5-1	.	TRBJ1-4	CASSLVAGDSLVEKLFF	TGCGCCAGCAGCTTGGTCGCCGGGGACAGCCTGGTTGAAAAACTGTTTTTT